The 14 T cell receptor beta chains listed next were all sequenced from one sample in a study of monozygotic twins with cystic fibrosis. Produced via immunoSEQ multiplex PCR; TCRdb's table is partial and in-frame only. The table lists 11,000 to 15,000 clones, more than 75% of them singletons, with more than 1% in the top ten. Sequencing was done on a sample of blood. These receptors came from a boy under 18 with cystic fibrosis.

V usage is TRBV5-4 and J usage is TRBJ1-1, with TRBD1 identical over 8 bases. The germline CDR1 and CDR2 sequences are SGHNT and YYREEE (reference sequence). The junction had 5 bases not matched to a gene; V was cut back by 0 bases and J by 1 base. This CDR3 contains 16 residues. The CDR3 sequence: CASSLAVGTGNTEAFF. CDR3 in DNA: TGTGCCAGCAGCTTGGCTGTCGGGACAGGGAACACTGAAGCTTTCTTT.

This clone appeared a single time. The chain has TRBV12-5 and TRBJ2-3; a weak D match, TRBD2 (5 bases). This CDR3 has 15 residues. Per germline, CDR1 LGHNT and CDR2 FRNRAP. Deletions cut 1 base from V and 2 bases from J, with 10 bases between. CDR3 protein: CASGLGEILTDTQYF. The CDR3 bases are TGTGCTAGTGGTTTGGGGGAGATCCTCACAGATACGCAGTATTTT.

The chain employs TRBV5-1 and TRBJ2-3; no reliable D call. This CDR3 region has 13 residues. V was clipped by 0 bases and J by 0 bases, with 2 bases between them. The germline V gene encodes CDR1 SGHRS and CDR2 YFSETQ. The CDR3 reads CASSLASTDTQYF. The CDR3 region has the DNA TGCGCCAGCAGCTTGGCCAGCACAGATACGCAGTATTTT.

The V call is TRBV7-3, the J call TRBJ2-2; D is uncertain. CDR3 length: 14 residues. Germline V gene sequence: CDR1 SGHTA, CDR2 FQGTGA. Trimming pared 5 bases from V and 6 bases from J, leaving 13 bases between. The CDR3 bases are TGTGCCAGCAGCCCAATTAGGGATTCCGGGGAGCTGTTTTTT. Translating it yields CASSPIRDSGELFF.

A single count supports this clone. The chain combines TRBV6-6 with TRBJ2-1; TRBD2 aligns across 12 bases. Germline CDR1 and CDR2: MNHNY and SVGAGI (reference sequence). The CDR3 is 14 residues long. The V segment lost 6 bases and the J segment 6 bases; nucleotides outside the gene matches: 3. In DNA form, the CDR3 reads TGTGCCAGCAGGACTAGCGGGAGTTCCAATGAGCAGTTCTTC. Its translation is CASRTSGSSNEQFF.

The chain employs TRBV11-3 and TRBJ2-3; TRBD2 aligns across 9 bases. Germline CDR1 and CDR2: SGHNT and YENEEA. CDR3 length: 15 residues. V dropped 6 bases and J dropped 3; count of bases not matched to a gene: 7. DNA for the CDR3: TGTGCCAGCAGTCCTAGCGGGGTTGTAACAGATACGCAGTATTTT. This gives the protein CASSPSGVVTDTQYF.

This chain connects TRBV7-2 to TRBJ1-1, with D possibly TRBD1 on 6 matching bases. This CDR3 has 15 residues. Trimming took off 5 bases at V and 6 bases at J, with 19 bases between the two ends. Germline V lookup: CDR1 SGHTA, CDR2 FQGNSA. CDR3 loop: CASSPRGGRYSEAFF. For the CDR3, the DNA is TGTGCCAGCAGCCCTAGGGGGGGAAGGTACTCTGAAGCTTTCTTT.

A single count supports this clone. The V and J genes are TRBV28 and TRBJ2-3, with D perhaps being TRBD1 or TRBD2 (5 bases each). Trimming pared 5 bases from V and 4 bases from J, leaving 16 bases between. Germline V lookup: CDR1 MDHEN, CDR2 SYDVKM. The CDR3 runs to 15 residues. The CDR3 protein is CASSPLGTRADTQYF. In DNA form, the CDR3 reads TGTGCCAGCAGTCCCCTAGGGACCAGAGCAGATACGCAGTATTTT.

The chain couples TRBV11-1 to TRBJ2-2, with no clear D. Germline V gene lookup returns CDR1 SGHAT and CDR2 FQDESV (reference sequence). V was pared by 2 bases and J by 7 bases, with 11 bases between. The length of the CDR3 is 14 residues. Here the CDR3 reads CASSLRQDHGELFF. The DNA of the CDR3 is TGTGCCAGCAGCTTACGGCAGGACCACGGGGAGCTGTTTTTT.

The chain is built from TRBV2 and TRBJ1-1, with D perhaps matching TRBD1 (5 bases). The germline V gene encodes CDR1 SNHLY and CDR2 FYNNEI. The CDR3 has 13 residues. V lost 7 bases and J lost 1, with 10 bases in between. CDR3 loop: CASMGRENTEAFF. The CDR3 DNA is TGTGCCAGCATGGGACGGGAGAACACTGAAGCTTTCTTT.

The gene calls are TRBV19 and TRBJ1-5, with a weak D call TRBD1 (5 bases). Germline V gene data show CDR1 as LNHDA and CDR2 as SQIVND (reference sequence). This CDR3 is 10 amino acids long. The CDR3 region has the DNA TGTCGTAGGGGCTGTCAGCCCCAGCATTTT. Protein sequence: CRRGCQPQHF.

This rearrangement joins TRBV7-8 to TRBJ2-1; D remains ambiguous. Trimming took off 3 bases at V and 12 bases at J, with 15 bases between the two ends. This CDR3 has 13 amino acids. Germline values: CDR1 SGHVS, CDR2 FQNEAQ. CDR3 sequence reads: CASSLDYSGAQFF. CDR3 DNA sequence: TGTGCCAGCAGCTTGGATTATTCCGGTGCGCAGTTCTTC.

The rearrangement links TRBV6-5 to TRBJ1-4; tentative D call: TRBD1 (5 bases). Trimming cost V 6 bases and J 3 bases, with 14 bases left between them. The CDR3 totals 15 residues. Germline CDR1 is MNHEY and CDR2 is SVGAGI. CDR3 sequence: CASRDRGSANEKLFF. The CDR3 coding sequence is TGTGCCAGCAGAGATAGGGGTTCGGCTAATGAAAAACTGTTTTTT.

The chain has TRBV6-1 and TRBJ2-7; D remains unclear. The CDR3 is 13 amino acids. V was trimmed by 5 bases and J by 3 bases, leaving 11 bases between them. Per germline, CDR1 MNHNS and CDR2 SASEGT. The CDR3 coding sequence is TGTGCCAGCAGTAACCGGGTCCTCTACGAGCAGTACTTC. This gives the protein CASSNRVLYEQYF.